Shown below are 7 T cell receptor beta chains from a single sample sequenced in a study of T cell repertoires in cytomegalovirus infection. Antigens of these TCRs are unknown. TCRdb itself ran the reads through MiXCR, one entry per CDR3 protein. The repertoire has around 310,000 distinct CDR3 sequences, almost 30% of them found once; the top ten carry 20%. Sequenced here: cultured PBMCs, sampled from culture after CMV antigen stimulation. The receptors stem from a human donor in good health (CMV status not recorded). Some clones in this sample may be carry-over from other donors' samples.

This rearrangement joins TRBV12-3 or TRBV12-4 to TRBJ1-5; 7 bases match TRBD1. This CDR3 is built from 15 residues. Germline trimming cut 6 bases from V and 1 base from J; bases unmatched to any gene: 6. CDR3 nucleotide sequence: TGTGCCAGCAGGCGACAGGGAGGGAGCAATCAGCCCCAGCATTTT. Protein sequence: CASRRQGGSNQPQHF.

The J gene is TRBJ2-5, the V gene TRBV5-4; TRBD2 might be the D (6 bases). V lost 2 bases to trimming and J lost 5 bases, with 22 bases between them. CDR3 length equals 17 residues. CDR1 SGHNT and CDR2 YYREEE come from the germline V gene (reference sequence). This CDR3 reads CASSFPGGSGGAETQYF. Here the CDR3 DNA reads TGTGCCAGCAGCTTCCCTGGTGGTAGCGGTGGGGCGGAGACCCAGTACTTC.

The chain has TRBV19 and TRBJ2-4; 7 positions match TRBD1. CDR3 length: 16 amino acids. J was trimmed by 0 bases and V by 8 bases; bases with no gene match: 10. The germline CDR1 and CDR2 sequences are LNHDA and SQIVND (reference sequence). The CDR3 nucleotides are TGTGCCAGTTCGGGCAGGGGGATTCTAGCCAAAAACATTCAGTACTTC. Encoded protein: CASSGRGILAKNIQYF. Using reference TRBV19 and TRBJ2-4 for the parts outside the CDR3, the full variable domain is DGGITQSPKYLFRKEGQNVTLSCEQNLNHDAMYWYRQDPGQGLRLIYYSQIVNDFQKGDIAEGYSVSREKKESFPLTVTSAQKNPTAFYLCASSGRGILAKNIQYFGAGTRLSVL.

This chain connects TRBV6-5 to TRBJ2-7, with D perhaps TRBD2 (6 bases). V was shortened by 4 bases and J by 5 bases, with 15 bases between the two germline ends. From germline, CDR1 is MNHEY and CDR2 SVGAGI. The CDR3 length is 14 residues. This chain's CDR3 is CASSSRAGGDEQYF. As DNA, the CDR3 is TGTGCCAGCAGTTCCCGGGCCGGAGGGGACGAGCAGTACTTC.

This clonotype was detected ten times or more. The chain joins TRBV7-2 to TRBJ2-2; possible D gene TRBD2, 6 bases. Germline CDR1 is SGHTA and CDR2 is FQGNSA. V lost 5 bases and J 0 bases, leaving 13 bases between the germline ends. CDR3 length: 16 residues. CDR3 loop: CASSPFSGANTGELFF. CDR3 nucleotides: TGTGCCAGCAGCCCCTTTAGCGGCGCGAACACCGGGGAGCTGTTTTTT.

This chain's CDR3 is CASSSSQGVTTNEKLFF. The CDR3 coding sequence is TGTGCCAGCAGCTCGTCCCAGGGGGTAACAACTAATGAAAAACTGTTTTTT. This sequence joins TRBV7-2 and TRBJ1-4; 7 nucleotides align to TRBD1. The CDR3 loop spans 17 amino acids. Germline V gene sequence: CDR1 SGHTA, CDR2 FQGNSA. After removal of 4 bases from V and 0 bases from J, the junction contained 8 bases not matched to a gene.

The rearrangement joins TRBV7-2 to TRBJ2-7; TRBD2 is a possible D gene (5 bases). The germline gives CDR1 SGHTA, CDR2 FQGNSA. This CDR3 comprises 15 residues. V dropped 4 bases and J dropped 2 bases, with 15 bases sitting between them. The CDR3: CASSSRERAPYEQYF. CDR3 sequence (DNA): TGTGCCAGCAGCTCCAGAGAGAGGGCTCCCTACGAGCAGTACTTC.